This TCR beta chain was identified during a study of beta chain features in type 1 diabetes. This CDR3 region has 12 residues. Every bit of the isolated RNA underwent reverse transcription, so sequencing read expressed TCRB transcripts. TCRdb's table, derived via immunoSEQ multiplex PCR, lists solely in-frame clones and lacks some. Among under 950,000 clones listed, about a sixth were seen once. Populations isolated by sorting all had purity greater than 95%. The receptor was derived from a woman between 18 and 30 years old in good health. Sequences were obtained from naive CD4+ T cells from blood. The V and J genes are TRBV21-1 and TRBJ1-4. TRBV21-1 is a pseudogene segment. CDR3 region: CASPGANEKLFF. The CDR3 nucleotides are TGTGCCAGCCCCGGGGCTAATGAAAAACTGTTTTTT.